The clone carrying this T cell receptor (beta chain) came up once. TCRdb keeps only in-frame clones here, not all; method: immunoSEQ multiplex PCR. The table lists about 160,000 clones, approximately 94% of them singletons, with just over 5% in the top ten. These data are taken from a study of T cell responses to AZD1222 COVID-19 vaccine. CDR3 length: 19 residues. J gave up 0 bases and V 5 bases, and 11 bases lay outside the gene matches. CDR1 and CDR2 from the germline V gene are KGHDR and SFDVKD. The material sequenced was peripheral blood, taken 28 days after the second AZD1222 dose. The TCR comes from an adult who received the AZD1222 COVID-19 vaccine. The chain has TRBV24-1 and TRBJ2-6; TRBD1 agrees at 8 bases. CDR3 amino acids: CATSVFRGPPHSGANVLTF. Here the CDR3 DNA reads TGTGCCACCAGTGTATTCAGGGGGCCGCCGCACTCTGGGGCCAACGTCCTGACTTTC.